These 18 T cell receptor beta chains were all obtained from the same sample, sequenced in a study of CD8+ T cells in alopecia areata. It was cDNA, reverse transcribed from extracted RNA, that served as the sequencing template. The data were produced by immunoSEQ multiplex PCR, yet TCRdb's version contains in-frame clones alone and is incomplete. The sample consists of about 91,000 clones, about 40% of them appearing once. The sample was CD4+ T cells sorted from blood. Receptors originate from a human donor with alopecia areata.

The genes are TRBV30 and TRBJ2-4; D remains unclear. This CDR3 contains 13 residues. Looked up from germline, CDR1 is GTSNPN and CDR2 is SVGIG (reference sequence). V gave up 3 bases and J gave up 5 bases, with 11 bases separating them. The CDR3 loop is CAWSARLENIQYF. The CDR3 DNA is TGTGCCTGGAGCGCCCGGTTGGAAAACATTCAGTACTTC.

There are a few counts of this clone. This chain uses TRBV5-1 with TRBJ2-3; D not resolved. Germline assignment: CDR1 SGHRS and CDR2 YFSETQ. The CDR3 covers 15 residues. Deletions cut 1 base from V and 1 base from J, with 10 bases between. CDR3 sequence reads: CASSLRQDGTDTQYF. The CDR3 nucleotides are TGCGCCAGCAGCTTGCGACAAGACGGCACAGATACGCAGTATTTT.

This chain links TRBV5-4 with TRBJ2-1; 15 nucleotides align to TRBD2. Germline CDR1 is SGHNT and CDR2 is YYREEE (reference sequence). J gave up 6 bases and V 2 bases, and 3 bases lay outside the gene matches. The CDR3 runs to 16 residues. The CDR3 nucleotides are TGTGCCAGCAGCTTCATGGGACTAGCGGGGGGCAATGAGCAGTTCTTC. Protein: CASSFMGLAGGNEQFF.

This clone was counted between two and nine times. This CDR3 reads CSVRKGRTGSAYNEQFF. The CDR3 DNA follows: TGCAGCGTTCGTAAGGGGCGGACGGGTTCAGCCTACAATGAGCAGTTCTTC. V usage is TRBV29-1 and J usage is TRBJ2-1; D might be TRBD1 (5 bases). Deletions cut 5 bases from V and 2 bases from J, with 22 bases between. Germline CDR1 is SQVTM and CDR2 is ANQGSEA. The CDR3 has 17 amino acids.

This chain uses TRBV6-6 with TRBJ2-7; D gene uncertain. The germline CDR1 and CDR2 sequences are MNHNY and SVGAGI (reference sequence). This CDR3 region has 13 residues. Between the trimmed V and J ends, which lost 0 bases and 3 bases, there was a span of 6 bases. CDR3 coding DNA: TGTGCCAGCAGTTACTCGACCGGCTACGAGCAGTACTTC. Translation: CASSYSTGYEQYF.

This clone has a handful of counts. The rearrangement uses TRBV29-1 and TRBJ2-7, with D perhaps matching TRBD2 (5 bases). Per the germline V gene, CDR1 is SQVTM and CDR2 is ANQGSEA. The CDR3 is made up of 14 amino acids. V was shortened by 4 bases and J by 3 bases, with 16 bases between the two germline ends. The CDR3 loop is CSVVIREGGYEQYF. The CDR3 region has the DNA TGCAGCGTTGTGATACGGGAAGGAGGCTACGAGCAGTACTTC.

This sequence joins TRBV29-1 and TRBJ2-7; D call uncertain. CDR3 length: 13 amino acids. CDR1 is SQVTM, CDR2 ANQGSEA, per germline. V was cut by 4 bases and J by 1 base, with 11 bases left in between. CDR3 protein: CSVARLYSYEQYF. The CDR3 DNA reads TGCAGCGTTGCACGATTATATTCCTACGAGCAGTACTTC.

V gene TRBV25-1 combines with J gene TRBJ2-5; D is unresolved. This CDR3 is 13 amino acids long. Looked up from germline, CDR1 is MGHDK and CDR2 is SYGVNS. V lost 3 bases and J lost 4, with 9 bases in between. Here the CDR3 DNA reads TGTGCCAGCAGTGACCCGGGTCGAGAGACCCAGTACTTC. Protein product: CASSDPGRETQYF.

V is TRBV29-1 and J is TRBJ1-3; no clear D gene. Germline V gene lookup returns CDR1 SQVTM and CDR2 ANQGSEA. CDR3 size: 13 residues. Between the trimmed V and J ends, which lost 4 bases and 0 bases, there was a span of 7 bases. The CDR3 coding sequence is TGCAGCGTTGGTTCCAGCTCTGGAAACACCATATATTTT. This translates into CSVGSSSGNTIYF.

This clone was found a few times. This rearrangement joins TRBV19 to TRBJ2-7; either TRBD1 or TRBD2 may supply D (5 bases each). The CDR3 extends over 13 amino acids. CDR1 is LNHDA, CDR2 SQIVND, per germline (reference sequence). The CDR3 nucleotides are TGTGCGGGATCGGCGAGGGGCGGTGACGAGCAGTACTTC. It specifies CAGSARGGDEQYF.

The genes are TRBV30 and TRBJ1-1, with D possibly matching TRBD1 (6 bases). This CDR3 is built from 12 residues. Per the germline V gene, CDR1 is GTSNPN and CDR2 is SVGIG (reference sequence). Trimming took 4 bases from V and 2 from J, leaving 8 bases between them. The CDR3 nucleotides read TGTGCCTGGACGGACAGAAACACTGAAGCTTTCTTT. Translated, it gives CAWTDRNTEAFF.

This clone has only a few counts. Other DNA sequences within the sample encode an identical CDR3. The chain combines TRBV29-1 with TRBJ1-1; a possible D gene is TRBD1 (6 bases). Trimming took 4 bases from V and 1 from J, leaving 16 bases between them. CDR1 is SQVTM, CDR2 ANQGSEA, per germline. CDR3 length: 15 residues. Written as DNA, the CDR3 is TGCAGCGTTGCAACAGGGATTGTTGGGAACACTGAAGCTTTCTTT. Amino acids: CSVATGIVGNTEAFF. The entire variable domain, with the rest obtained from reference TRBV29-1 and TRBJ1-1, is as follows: SAVISQKPSRDICQRGTSLTIQCQVDSQVTMMFWYRQQPGQSLTLIATANQGSEATYESGFVIDKFPISRPNLTFSTLTVSNMSPEDSSIYLCSVATGIVGNTEAFFGQGTRLTVV.

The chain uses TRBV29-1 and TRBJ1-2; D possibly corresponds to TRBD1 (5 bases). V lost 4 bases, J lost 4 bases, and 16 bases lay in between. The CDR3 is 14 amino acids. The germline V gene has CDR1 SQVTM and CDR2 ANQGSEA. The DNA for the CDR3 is TGCAGCGTTGCAATGGGGAGGGGCGCCTATGGCTACACCTTC. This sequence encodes CSVAMGRGAYGYTF.

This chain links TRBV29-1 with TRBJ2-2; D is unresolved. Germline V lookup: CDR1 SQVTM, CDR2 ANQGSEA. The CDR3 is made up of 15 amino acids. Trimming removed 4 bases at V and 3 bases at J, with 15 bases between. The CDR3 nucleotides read TGCAGCGTTGTTGGAACGGCAGGAGACACCGGGGAGCTGTTTTTT. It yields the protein CSVVGTAGDTGELFF.

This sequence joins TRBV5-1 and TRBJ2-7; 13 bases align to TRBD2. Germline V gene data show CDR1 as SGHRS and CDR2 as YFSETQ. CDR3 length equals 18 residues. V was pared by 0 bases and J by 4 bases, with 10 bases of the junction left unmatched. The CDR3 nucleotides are TGCGCCAGCAGCTTGGAAGGGACTAGCGGGACCCGTGGGTACGAGCAGTACTTC. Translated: CASSLEGTSGTRGYEQYF.

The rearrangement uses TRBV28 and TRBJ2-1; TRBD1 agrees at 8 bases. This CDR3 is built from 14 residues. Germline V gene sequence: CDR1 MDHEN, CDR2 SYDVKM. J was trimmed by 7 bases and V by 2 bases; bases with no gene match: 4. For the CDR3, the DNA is TGTGCCAGCAGTTTAGGGGGACAGGTTAATGAGCAGTTCTTC. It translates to CASSLGGQVNEQFF.

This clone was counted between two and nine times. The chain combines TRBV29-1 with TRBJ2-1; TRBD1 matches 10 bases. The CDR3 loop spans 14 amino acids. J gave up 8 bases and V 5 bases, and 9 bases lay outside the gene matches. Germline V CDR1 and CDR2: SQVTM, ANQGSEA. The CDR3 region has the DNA TGCAGCGTTCTTAGACAGGGGGCGCGGGATGAGCAGTTCTTC. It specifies CSVLRQGARDEQFF.

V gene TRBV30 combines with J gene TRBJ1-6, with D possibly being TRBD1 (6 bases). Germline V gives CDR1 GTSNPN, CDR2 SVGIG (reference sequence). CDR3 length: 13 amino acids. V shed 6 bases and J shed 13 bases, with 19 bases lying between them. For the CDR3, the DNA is TGTGCCTGCCCGGGACAAAGTGTGTCGCCCCTCCACTTT. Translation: CACPGQSVSPLHF.